Each of the 28 T cell receptor beta chains below was sequenced from the same sample in a study of T cell responses to AZD1222 COVID-19 vaccine. Clones were read by immunoSEQ multiplex PCR, and TCRdb kept only the in-frame ones, dropping some. The table has tens of thousands of clones, 84% seen once; the top ten hold around 21%. This specimen consisted of peripheral blood, obtained on day 0 of AZD1222 vaccination. All receptors come from an adult in good health.

CDR3 nucleotide sequence: TGTGCCTGGAGTGTAAAGTCGCACGCGAAAACAGATACGCAGTATTTT. Protein product: CAWSVKSHAKTDTQYF. The J gene is TRBJ2-3, the V gene TRBV30, with D unclear. Trimming pared 0 bases from V and 3 bases from J, leaving 16 bases between. CDR1 and CDR2 from the germline V gene are GTSNPN and SVGIG (reference sequence). The CDR3 is 16 residues long.

This chain links TRBV25-1 with TRBJ1-6; a weak D match, TRBD1 (6 bases). Between the trimmed V and J ends, which lost 6 bases and 5 bases, there was a span of 20 bases. The CDR3 consists of 17 residues. Germline V gives CDR1 MGHDK, CDR2 SYGVNS. The CDR3 spells CASRLTGTPENNSPLHF. The CDR3 nucleotides are TGTGCCAGCAGATTAACCGGGACACCCGAAAATAATTCACCCCTCCACTTT.

V is TRBV7-2 and J is TRBJ1-5; unclear D gene. The CDR3 extends over 14 amino acids. The germline V gene has CDR1 SGHTA and CDR2 FQGNSA. Trimming stripped 0 bases from V and 3 bases from J, with 6 bases between. The CDR3 DNA reads TGTGCCAGCAGCTTAGCAGGAACCAATCAGCCCCAGCATTTT. This translates into CASSLAGTNQPQHF.

V usage is TRBV7-8 and J usage is TRBJ2-1; a possible D gene is TRBD1 (6 bases). This CDR3 has 13 residues. In germline, CDR1 is SGHVS, CDR2 FQNEAQ. V lost 3 bases to trimming and J lost 5 bases, with 8 bases between them. The CDR3 protein is CASSLDRNNEQFF. In DNA, the CDR3 is TGTGCCAGCAGCTTGGACAGAAACAATGAGCAGTTCTTC.

The V call is TRBV11-2, the J call TRBJ1-4; D is perhaps TRBD1 (6 bases). Germline CDR1 SGHAT, CDR2 FQNNGV. V was pared by 3 bases and J by 6 bases, with 11 bases between. CDR3 length: 14 residues. The CDR3: CASSFRGRDEKLFF. The CDR3 DNA is TGTGCCAGCAGCTTCCGGGGGCGCGATGAAAAACTGTTTTTT.

The genes are TRBV10-3 and TRBJ2-1, with 7 bases aligning to TRBD1. The CDR3 length is 15 residues. Germline V gene data show CDR1 as ENHRY and CDR2 as SYGVKD. Germline trimming cut 6 bases from V and 0 bases from J; bases unmatched to any gene: 5. The CDR3 protein is CAIRLDRVSYNEQFF. In DNA, the CDR3 is TGTGCCATCAGACTTGACAGGGTCTCCTACAATGAGCAGTTCTTC.

The J gene is TRBJ2-1, the V gene TRBV14; no definite D call. CDR1 is SGHDN, CDR2 FVKESK, per germline. Trimming took 2 bases from V and 8 from J, leaving 4 bases between them. The length of the CDR3 is 11 residues. The CDR3 reads CASSQYDEQFF. CDR3 nucleotides: TGTGCCAGCAGCCAATACGATGAGCAGTTCTTC.

The J gene is TRBJ2-7, the V gene TRBV7-6, with a possible D match to TRBD2 (7 bases). CDR3 length: 14 amino acids. The germline CDR1 and CDR2 sequences are SGHVS and FNYEAQ. V lost 5 bases and J lost 4, with 15 bases in between. CDR3 protein: CASSRGGGGYEQYF. Here the CDR3 DNA reads TGTGCCAGCAGCCGAGGGGGGGGCGGTTACGAGCAGTACTTC.

CDR3 in amino acids: CASSPGVGQPQHF. CDR3 bases: TGTGCCAGCAGCCCAGGGGTGGGTCAGCCCCAGCATTTT. J is TRBJ1-5 and V is TRBV5-6; tentatively, D is TRBD1 (6 bases). Germline CDR1 and CDR2: SGHDT and YYEEEE. The V end lost 4 bases, the J end lost 6 bases, and 11 bases lay between the germline ends. The CDR3 has 13 residues.

The chain carries TRBV7-8 and TRBJ2-3; 8 positions match TRBD1. Trimming took 4 bases from V and 8 from J; bases not matched to a gene: 8. Looked up from germline, CDR1 is SGHVS and CDR2 is FQNEAQ. The CDR3 is made up of 14 amino acids. This CDR3 is CASSSNYQGATQYF. The CDR3 DNA reads TGTGCCAGCAGCTCCAACTACCAGGGGGCTACGCAGTATTTT.

The chain couples TRBV4-3 to TRBJ2-1; D might be TRBD2 (5 bases). CDR3 length equals 13 residues. V lost 0 bases and J 9 bases, leaving 9 bases between the germline ends. Looked up from germline, CDR1 is LGHNA and CDR2 is YSLEER. CDR3 coding DNA: TGCGCCAGCAGCCAAGATCGGGGTAGTGAGCAGTTCTTC. Amino acids: CASSQDRGSEQFF.

This chain connects TRBV18 to TRBJ2-3, with 11 positions matching TRBD2. CDR3 length: 16 residues. Trimming removed 3 bases from V and 3 bases from J; junction bases left unmatched: 5. The germline gives CDR1 KGHSH, CDR2 LQKENI. CDR3 DNA: TGTGCCAGCTCACCCCGTAGCGGGGGGGAGACAGATACGCAGTATTTT. Translated, it gives CASSPRSGGETDTQYF.

The J gene is TRBJ2-1, the V gene TRBV24-1; TRBD2 matches at 7 bases. From germline, CDR1 is KGHDR and CDR2 SFDVKD. This CDR3 comprises 13 residues. V trimming: 7 bases; J trimming: 7 bases; junction bases outside the gene matches: 6. The CDR3 is CATRETGGNEQFF. The DNA of the CDR3 is TGTGCCACCAGGGAAACCGGGGGGAATGAGCAGTTCTTC.

The chain has TRBV4-3 and TRBJ2-6; D remains ambiguous. Between the trimmed V and J ends, which lost 0 bases and 0 bases, there was a span of 9 bases. Germline V gene sequence: CDR1 LGHNA, CDR2 YSLEER. The length of the CDR3 is 17 residues. The CDR3 sequence: CASSQDSRPSGANVLTF. DNA for the CDR3: TGCGCCAGCAGCCAAGATAGTCGCCCCTCTGGGGCCAACGTCCTGACTTTC.

The chain links TRBV19 to TRBJ2-4; D possibly corresponds to TRBD1 (7 bases). Between the trimmed V and J ends, which lost 4 bases and 1 base, there was a span of 17 bases. The CDR3 has 17 amino acids. Looked up from germline, CDR1 is LNHDA and CDR2 is SQIVND (reference sequence). This chain's CDR3 is CASSTSVTGRAKNIQYF. The CDR3 DNA reads TGTGCCAGTAGTACTTCAGTGACAGGGAGGGCCAAAAACATTCAGTACTTC.

The chain carries TRBV7-8 and TRBJ1-1, with 9 bases lining up with TRBD1. Germline CDR1 reads SGHVS; CDR2 reads FQNEAQ. The V gene end was trimmed by 4 bases and the J gene end by 2 bases; junction bases not matched to a gene: 2. The CDR3 runs 14 residues. CDR3 in amino acids: CASSWDRANTEAFF. Here the CDR3 DNA reads TGTGCCAGCAGCTGGGACAGGGCAAACACTGAAGCTTTCTTT.

V is TRBV5-4 and J is TRBJ1-2; D call uncertain. V dropped 4 bases and J dropped 3 bases, with 13 bases sitting between them. This CDR3 is 14 amino acids long. In germline, CDR1 is SGHNT, CDR2 YYREEE (reference sequence). CDR3 region: CASSLDGSHYGYTF. In nucleotides, the CDR3 is TGTGCCAGCAGCCTCGATGGGAGCCACTATGGCTACACCTTC.

The chain is built from TRBV7-9 and TRBJ2-2; possibly TRBD2 for D (7 bases). Trimming shortened V by 5 bases and J by 1 base, and 20 bases separated the two germline ends. CDR1 is SEHNR and CDR2 is FQNEAQ in the germline V gene (reference sequence). The CDR3 is 18 residues long. CDR3 region: CASSRVGGRELNTGELFF. CDR3 sequence (DNA): TGTGCCAGCAGCCGAGTTGGGGGGCGGGAGCTGAACACCGGGGAGCTGTTTTTT.

In DNA form, the CDR3 reads TGTGCCAGCAGCCAAGTTGGCAGGGGCAATGAGCAGTTCTTC. It is translated as CASSQVGRGNEQFF. The rearrangement links TRBV3-1 (or the pseudogene TRBV3-2) to TRBJ2-1, with D tentatively TRBD1 (6 bases). The CDR3 loop spans 14 amino acids. Looked up from germline, CDR1 is LGHDT and CDR2 is YNNKEL (reference sequence). V lost 1 base and J 6 bases, leaving 10 bases between the germline ends.

The chain has TRBV5-1 and TRBJ1-6, with D tentatively TRBD1 (6 bases). The germline gives CDR1 SGHRS, CDR2 YFSETQ. The CDR3 covers 16 residues. Trimming shortened V by 5 bases and J by 5 bases, and 17 bases separated the two germline ends. CDR3 protein: CASRPKTGSDNSPLHF. The CDR3 coding sequence is TGCGCCAGCAGACCAAAAACAGGGTCCGATAATTCACCCCTCCACTTT. Supplemented by reference TRBV5-1 and TRBJ1-6, the full variable domain reads KAGVTQTPRYLIKTRGQQVTLSCSPISGHRSVSWYQQTPGQGLQFLFEYFSETQRNKGNFPGRFSGRQFSNSRSEMNVSTLELGDSALYLCASRPKTGSDNSPLHFGNGTRLTVT.

This chain uses TRBV2 with TRBJ1-4; tentative D call: TRBD1 (5 bases). The CDR3 is made up of 19 amino acids. V was pared by 4 bases and J by 2 bases, with 23 bases between. CDR1 SNHLY and CDR2 FYNNEI come from the germline V gene. The CDR3 loop reads CASSGETDLGGKTNEKLFF. The CDR3 DNA reads TGTGCCAGCAGTGGGGAAACGGACTTGGGGGGAAAGACTAATGAAAAACTGTTTTTT.

The chain is built from TRBV6-5 and TRBJ1-5; the D is unclear. With 9 bases removed from V and 3 bases from J, the gap between germline ends came to 9 bases. CDR1 is MNHEY and CDR2 is SVGAGI in the germline V gene. There are 12 residues in the CDR3. DNA of the CDR3: TGTGCCAGTTCGGAGGTCAATCAGCCCCAGCATTTT. It specifies CASSEVNQPQHF.

V usage is TRBV23-1 and J usage is TRBJ1-3; D unresolved. TRBV23-1 has ORF status, its function being uncertain. The V end lost 4 bases, the J end lost 6 bases, and 28 bases lay between the germline ends. The length of the CDR3 is 19 residues. For the CDR3, the DNA is TGCGCCAGCAGTCCCCGATGCATGTGGGTGAATCTGATGTTAAACACCATATATTTT. Amino acid sequence: CASSPRCMWVNLMLNTIYF.

The chain couples TRBV7-2 to TRBJ1-2; no clear D. This CDR3 is 13 amino acids long. Germline V gives CDR1 SGHTA, CDR2 FQGNSA. Trimming cost V 5 bases and J 2 bases, with 9 bases left between them. The CDR3 here is CASSLDGNYGYTF. The DNA of the CDR3 is TGTGCCAGCAGCCTGGACGGAAACTATGGCTACACCTTC.

This chain uses TRBV19 with TRBJ2-3; D perhaps matches TRBD1 (6 bases). CDR3 length equals 13 residues. CDR1 LNHDA and CDR2 SQIVND come from the germline V gene (reference sequence). Trimming pared 4 bases from V and 6 bases from J, leaving 11 bases between. CDR3 bases: TGTGCCAGTAGTACCCTCGACAGGGATACGCAGTATTTT. Residues: CASSTLDRDTQYF.

The chain uses TRBV11-2 and TRBJ2-1; no firm D call. Trimming removed 0 bases at V and 3 bases at J, with 6 bases between. Germline loops: CDR1 SGHAT, CDR2 FQNNGV. The CDR3 runs to 14 residues. Here the CDR3 DNA reads TGTGCCAGCAGCTTAGATCACGGCTACAATGAGCAGTTCTTC. Residues: CASSLDHGYNEQFF.

The chain joins TRBV5-4 to TRBJ2-5, with D possibly TRBD2 on 8 matching bases. Between the trimmed V and J ends, which lost 0 bases and 4 bases, there was a span of 16 bases. The germline V gene has CDR1 SGHNT and CDR2 YYREEE (reference sequence). CDR3 length: 16 residues. DNA for the CDR3: TGTGCCAGCAGCTTGGCCGGGAGGGGGCGGGGAGAGACCCAGTACTTC. It codes for CASSLAGRGRGETQYF.

In this sample, this clone turned up a few times. The chain joins TRBV28 to TRBJ2-7, with D tentatively TRBD2 (5 bases). This CDR3 region has 14 residues. Trimming took 5 bases from V and 4 from J, leaving 15 bases between them. Germline V CDR1 and CDR2: MDHEN, SYDVKM. This CDR3 is CASSLIRTGYEQYF. CDR3 in DNA: TGTGCCAGCAGTCTCATTCGGACTGGATACGAGCAGTACTTC.